The 26 T cell receptor beta chains reported below all come from one sample, sequenced in a study of CD8 T cells in ankylosing spondylitis. Overall study results and limits: A TCR beta motif made of eight highly homologous variants seemed typical of ankylosing spondylitis blood.

The antigens of these receptors remain unknown. Via MiXCR, TCRdb re-called the 5' RACE reads, giving one row per CDR3 protein. The repertoire holds some 800,000 distinct CDR3 sequences, with roughly 12% as singletons. Sequenced sample: blood, either unsorted or a sorted T cell fraction (not recorded which). The receptors here all came from a male donor with ankylosing spondylitis.

This chain uses TRBV20-1 with TRBJ2-7; 7 bases are a match to TRBD2. The CDR3 covers 12 residues. V lost 3 bases and J lost 3; bases outside the gene matches: 2. Germline-derived CDR1 and CDR2 are DFQATT and SNEGSKA (reference sequence). CDR3 in amino acids: CSASASGYEQYF. The DNA of the CDR3 is TGCAGTGCTAGCGCTAGCGGCTACGAGCAGTACTTC.

About this clonotype: A much larger clone lies a single base off, so this may be a read error. V and J are TRBV5-1 and TRBJ2-7; D is tentatively TRBD1 or TRBD2 (5 bases each). CDR1 and CDR2 (germline): SGHRS, YFSETQ. The CDR3 contains 15 residues. The CDR3 coding sequence is TGCCCCAGCAGCTTGGTCGGGACCTACTTAAACGAGCAGTACTTC. Encoded protein: CPSSLVGTYLNEQYF.

The rearrangement joins TRBV11-2 to TRBJ1-1; D is unclear. CDR1 and CDR2 from the germline V gene are SGHAT and FQNNGV. The V and J ends lost 1 base and 6 bases respectively, with 9 bases between them. The CDR3 totals 13 residues. CDR3 in DNA: TGTGCCAGCAGCTTAGCTCTCATGGCTGAAGCTTTCTTT. Residues: CASSLALMAEAFF. Supplemented by reference TRBV11-2 and TRBJ1-1, the full variable domain reads EAGVAQSPRYKIIEKRQSVAFWCNPISGHATLYWYQQILGQGPKLLIQFQNNGVVDDSQLPKDRFSAERLKGVDSTLKIQPAKLEDSAVYLCASSLALMAEAFFGQGTRLTVV.

This clonotype was seen many times. The chain links TRBV6-5 to TRBJ1-6, with no clear D. Germline V gene sequence: CDR1 MNHEY, CDR2 SVGAGI. V was trimmed by 2 bases and J by 8 bases, leaving 16 bases between them. The CDR3 extends over 16 amino acids. The CDR3: CASSYTAPQADSPLHF. For the CDR3, the DNA is TGTGCCAGCAGTTACACGGCCCCCCAGGCGGATTCACCCCTCCACTTT.

This clonotype was found many times. J is TRBJ2-1 and V is TRBV10-3; D perhaps matches TRBD2 (5 bases). CDR1 is ENHRY, CDR2 SYGVKD, per germline. V was pared by 5 bases and J by 0 bases, with 11 bases between. The CDR3 sequence is 15 residues long. CDR3 DNA sequence: TGTGCCATCAGTCCGAGCGGTAGCTCCTACAATGAGCAGTTCTTC. Protein product: CAISPSGSSYNEQFF.

This clonotype was seen a few times. The rearrangement uses TRBV20-1 and TRBJ1-1; D is unresolved. V was cut by 7 bases and J by 0 bases, with 6 bases left in between. CDR1 is DFQATT and CDR2 is SNEGSKA in the germline V gene (reference sequence). The CDR3 has 11 amino acids. DNA of the CDR3: TGCAGTGGTAGTCTGAACACTGAAGCTTTCTTT. Its protein product is CSGSLNTEAFF.

The chain is built from TRBV5-1 and TRBJ2-1, with unresolved D. The germline CDR1 and CDR2 sequences are SGHRS and YFSETQ. V was shortened by 3 bases and J by 2 bases, with 12 bases between the two germline ends. This CDR3 is 15 amino acids long. In DNA, the CDR3 is TGCGCCAGCAGCTGGACGGAATCCGCCTACAATGAGCAGTTCTTC. As protein: CASSWTESAYNEQFF.

The chain is built from TRBV15 and TRBJ1-2, with D unresolved. CDR3 length: 12 amino acids. With 1 base removed from V and 8 bases from J, the gap between germline ends came to 8 bases. Germline V lookup: CDR1 LNHNV, CDR2 YYDKDF (reference sequence). CDR3: CATSRAQRGYTF. The DNA of the CDR3 is TGTGCCACCAGCAGAGCACAGAGAGGCTACACCTTC.

A few counts support this clonotype. V and J are TRBV5-1 and TRBJ1-6; 8 nucleotides align to TRBD1. From germline, CDR1 is SGHRS and CDR2 YFSETQ. The V gene end was trimmed by 4 bases and the J gene end by 11 bases; junction bases not matched to a gene: 5. The length of the CDR3 is 13 residues. Here the CDR3 reads CASSTGQGAPLHF. In nucleotides, the CDR3 is TGCGCCAGCAGCACTGGACAGGGCGCACCCCTCCACTTT. The full variable domain, with the rest looked up from reference TRBV5-1 and TRBJ1-6, is KAGVTQTPRYLIKTRGQQVTLSCSPISGHRSVSWYQQTPGQGLQFLFEYFSETQRNKGNFPGRFSGRQFSNSRSEMNVSTLELGDSALYLCASSTGQGAPLHFGNGTRLTVT.

The chain uses TRBV20-1 and TRBJ1-2; 9 bases align to TRBD1. The CDR3 covers 13 residues. Trimming cost V 2 bases and J 8 bases; bases outside gene matches: 6. CDR1 and CDR2 (germline): DFQATT, SNEGSKA (reference sequence). The CDR3 here is CSARYRQGGGYTF. The CDR3, as DNA: TGCAGTGCTAGATACCGACAGGGGGGAGGCTACACCTTC.

The chain employs TRBV29-1 and TRBJ2-7, with a tentative D call TRBD2 (5 bases). The CDR3 has 13 residues. Trimming left V 4 bases short and J 3 bases short, with 13 bases between. Germline V gives CDR1 SQVTM, CDR2 ANQGSEA. CDR3 amino acids: CSVGASRGYEQYF. DNA of the CDR3: TGCAGCGTTGGGGCTAGCCGGGGCTACGAGCAGTACTTC.

This clonotype was observed many times. The V call is TRBV7-9, the J call TRBJ2-1, with TRBD2 matching over 7 bases. J lost 3 bases, V lost 5 bases, and 7 bases had no gene match. Germline V gives CDR1 SEHNR, CDR2 FQNEAQ (reference sequence). The CDR3 has 15 amino acids. The CDR3 coding sequence is TGTGCCAGCAGCAAACAAAGCGGGGACTACAATGAGCAGTTCTTC. As protein: CASSKQSGDYNEQFF. Full variable domain (outside the CDR3, taken from reference TRBV7-9 and TRBJ2-1): DTGVSQNPRHKITKRGQNVTFRCDPISEHNRLYWYRQTLGQGPEFLTYFQNEAQLEKSRLLSDRFSAERPKGSFSTLEIQRTEQGDSAMYLCASSKQSGDYNEQFFGPGTRLTVL.

In its sample, this clonotype was seen a few times. This rearrangement joins TRBV7-9 to TRBJ1-2; 9 bases align to TRBD1. The CDR3 covers 15 residues. Germline lookup yields CDR1 SEHNR and CDR2 FQNEAQ (reference sequence). The J segment lost 6 bases and the V segment lost 5 bases, leaving 10 bases of the junction unmatched. CDR3 amino acids: CASSPRTGARDGYTF. CDR3 sequence (DNA): TGTGCCAGCAGCCCGAGGACAGGGGCGAGGGATGGCTACACCTTC.

This clonotype was detected only a few times. The chain is built from TRBV20-1 and TRBJ1-5; D unresolved. Between the trimmed V and J ends, which lost 3 bases and 5 bases, there was a span of 8 bases. From germline, CDR1 is DFQATT and CDR2 SNEGSKA (reference sequence). The CDR3 spans 12 residues. CDR3 region: CSASGYDQPQHF. For the CDR3, the DNA is TGCAGTGCTAGTGGGTACGATCAGCCCCAGCATTTT.

This clonotype was counted ten times or more. The J gene is TRBJ2-7, the V gene TRBV29-1, with 10 bases matching TRBD2. Germline-derived CDR1 and CDR2 are SQVTM and ANQGSEA. V trimming: 4 bases; J trimming: 0 bases; junction bases outside the gene matches: 9. CDR3 length: 16 amino acids. CDR3 protein: CSVGERGGSRSYEQYF. In DNA form, the CDR3 reads TGCAGCGTTGGGGAGCGGGGGGGTTCCCGCTCCTACGAGCAGTACTTC.

This rearrangement joins TRBV6-6 to TRBJ2-7; D unclear. From germline, CDR1 is MNHNY and CDR2 SVGAGI (reference sequence). V lost 6 bases, J lost 4 bases, and 10 bases lay in between. The CDR3 contains 12 residues. The CDR3 spells CASRGTPYEQYF. The CDR3 DNA follows: TGTGCCAGCAGGGGCACCCCGTACGAGCAGTACTTC.

About this clonotype: Without the conserved terminal phenylalanine or tryptophan, this CDR3 likely stems from a read error. The rearrangement links TRBV7-9 to TRBJ1-1, with D uncertain. The V gene lost 3 bases and the J gene lost 1 base, with 9 bases spanning the gap. Germline values: CDR1 SEHNR, CDR2 FQNEAQ (reference sequence). This CDR3 contains 14 residues. CDR3 nucleotides: TGTGCCAGCAGCTTTTTCGGGGAGAACACTGAAGCTTTCTCT. It yields the protein CASSFFGENTEAFS.

The rearrangement uses TRBV5-1 and TRBJ1-1; D is unclear. This CDR3 region has 15 residues. Germline V lookup: CDR1 SGHRS, CDR2 YFSETQ. V was trimmed by 0 bases and J by 1 base, leaving 10 bases between them. The CDR3 DNA follows: TGCGCCAGCAGCTTGGCCGTACAGCCGAACACTGAAGCTTTCTTT. It encodes CASSLAVQPNTEAFF.

Remarks on this clonotype: One end of the junction varies from germline; a read error may be responsible. The genes are TRBV6-2 or TRBV6-3 and TRBJ2-1; 11 nucleotides agree with TRBD2. From germline, CDR1 is MNHEY and CDR2 SVGEGT. This CDR3 has 13 residues. This CDR3 reads CASSPQWGLAVNF. The DNA for the CDR3 is TGTGCCAGCAGTCCCCAGTGGGGACTAGCGGTGAACTTC.

V gene TRBV5-1 combines with J gene TRBJ1-2, with D perhaps matching TRBD1 (6 bases). Germline V gives CDR1 SGHRS, CDR2 YFSETQ. The V end was cut by 1 base, the J end by 4 bases, with 14 bases between. The CDR3 has 15 amino acids. The CDR3 DNA sequence: TGCGCCAGCAGCTTGTCAGGCAGGGGTGCCTATGGCTACACCTTC. This encodes CASSLSGRGAYGYTF.

The chain uses TRBV6-1 and TRBJ2-1; TRBD2 agrees at 10 bases. Germline V gene sequence: CDR1 MNHNS, CDR2 SASEGT. V shed 7 bases and J 2 bases; nucleotides not matched to a gene: 8. CDR3 size: 16 residues. The CDR3 DNA is TGTGCCAGCACCATTACCGGGACTAGCGCCTACAATGAGCAGTTCTTC. Protein product: CASTITGTSAYNEQFF.

This clonotype was found a few times. CDR3 sequence (DNA): TGTGCCAGCAGCGACGACACGACTGAGCAGTTCTTC. As protein: CASSDDTTEQFF. V gene TRBV6-2 or TRBV6-3 combines with J gene TRBJ2-1; D call uncertain. Trimming removed 6 bases at V and 9 bases at J, with 12 bases between. CDR1 MNHEY and CDR2 SVGEGT come from the germline V gene. CDR3 length: 12 amino acids.

This clonotype has more than one count but fewer than ten. The DNA of the CDR3 is TGCGCCAGCAGCTTGGAAGGAGTCATTGCGAACACCGGGGAGCTGTTTTTT. Its protein product is CASSLEGVIANTGELFF. The chain joins TRBV5-1 to TRBJ2-2; D not certain. Germline V gives CDR1 SGHRS, CDR2 YFSETQ. The CDR3 runs 17 residues. V was cut by 0 bases and J by 0 bases, with 12 bases left in between.

The rearrangement joins TRBV4-3 to TRBJ2-5; D is perhaps TRBD1 (5 bases). CDR1 is LGHNA, CDR2 YSLEER, per germline. The V and J ends lost 1 base and 4 bases respectively, with 10 bases between them. The CDR3 is 14 residues long. The CDR3 here is CASSQVGRVETQYF. The CDR3 region has the DNA TGCGCCAGCAGCCAAGTCGGCAGGGTAGAGACCCAGTACTTC.

This clonotype was observed a handful of times. The chain employs TRBV7-2 and TRBJ2-1; TRBD2 agrees at 13 bases. CDR1 and CDR2 from the germline V gene are SGHTA and FQGNSA. The CDR3 has 15 amino acids. Trimming cost V 5 bases and J 9 bases; bases outside gene matches: 7. CDR3 DNA: TGTGCCAGCAGCCGGACTAGCGGGAGTATGGGTGAGCAGTTCTTC. Translation gives CASSRTSGSMGEQFF.

This chain uses TRBV11-2 with TRBJ2-1; 8 bases are a match to TRBD2. The CDR3 runs 14 residues. Trimming took 4 bases from V and 6 from J; bases not matched to a gene: 5. CDR1 and CDR2 from the germline V gene are SGHAT and FQNNGV. The CDR3 sequence is CASSSVGGGNEQFF. The CDR3 coding sequence is TGTGCCAGCAGCTCTGTCGGGGGGGGCAATGAGCAGTTCTTC.